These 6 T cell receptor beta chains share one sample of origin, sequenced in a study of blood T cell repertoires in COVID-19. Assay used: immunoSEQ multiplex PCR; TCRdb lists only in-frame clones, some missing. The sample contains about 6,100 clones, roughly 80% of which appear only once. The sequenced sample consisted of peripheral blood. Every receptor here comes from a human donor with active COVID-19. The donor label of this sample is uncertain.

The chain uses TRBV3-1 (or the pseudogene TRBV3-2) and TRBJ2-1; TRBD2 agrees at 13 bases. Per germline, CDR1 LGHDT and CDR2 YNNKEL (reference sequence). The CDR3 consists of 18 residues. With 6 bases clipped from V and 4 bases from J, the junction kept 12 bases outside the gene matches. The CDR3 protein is CASRGGLAGEGAYNEQFF. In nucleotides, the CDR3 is TGTGCCAGCAGGGGAGGACTAGCGGGAGAGGGGGCGTACAATGAGCAGTTCTTC.

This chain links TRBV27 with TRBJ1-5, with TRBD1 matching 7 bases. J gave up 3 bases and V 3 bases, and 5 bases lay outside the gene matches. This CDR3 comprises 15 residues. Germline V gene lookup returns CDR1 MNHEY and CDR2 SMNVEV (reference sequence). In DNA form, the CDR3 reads TGTGCCAGCAGTTTCCTCGGACAGGTCAATCAGCCCCAGCATTTT. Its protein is CASSFLGQVNQPQHF.

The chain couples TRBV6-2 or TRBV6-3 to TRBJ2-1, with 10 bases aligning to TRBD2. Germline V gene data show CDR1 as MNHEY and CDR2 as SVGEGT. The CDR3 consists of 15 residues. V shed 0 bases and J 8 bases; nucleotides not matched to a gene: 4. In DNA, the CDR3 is TGTGCCAGCAGTTACTCGAGGACTAGCGGCTATGAGCAGTTCTTC. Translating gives CASSYSRTSGYEQFF.

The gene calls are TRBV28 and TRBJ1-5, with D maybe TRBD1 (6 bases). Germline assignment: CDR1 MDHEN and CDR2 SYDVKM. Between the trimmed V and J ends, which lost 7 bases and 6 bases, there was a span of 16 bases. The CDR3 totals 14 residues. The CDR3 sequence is CASIIQGASQPQHF. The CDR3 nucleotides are TGTGCCAGCATCATACAGGGAGCAAGTCAGCCCCAGCATTTT.

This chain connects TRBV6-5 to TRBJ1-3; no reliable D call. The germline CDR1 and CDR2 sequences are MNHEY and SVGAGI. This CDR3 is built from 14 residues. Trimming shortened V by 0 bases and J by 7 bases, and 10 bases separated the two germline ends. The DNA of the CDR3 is TGTGCCAGCAGTTACTCGATCCTCGGGAACACCATATATTTT. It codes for CASSYSILGNTIYF.

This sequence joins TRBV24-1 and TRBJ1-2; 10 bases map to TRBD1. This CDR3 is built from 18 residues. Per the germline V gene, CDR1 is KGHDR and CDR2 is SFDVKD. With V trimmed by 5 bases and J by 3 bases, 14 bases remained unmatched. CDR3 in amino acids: CATSGPIRQGASDYGYTF. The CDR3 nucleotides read TGTGCCACCAGTGGCCCTATAAGACAGGGGGCATCGGACTATGGCTACACCTTC.